Listed below are T cell receptor beta chains from one sample, sequenced in a study of T cell changes during pregnancy in multiple sclerosis. Clones were read by immunoSEQ multiplex PCR, and TCRdb kept only the in-frame ones, dropping some. This table has around 64,000 clones, over 90% appearing once. The source material was CD8+ T cells from peripheral blood mononuclear cells, sampled in the third trimester of pregnancy. Receptors originate from a female donor with multiple sclerosis, enrolled in a pregnancy study. Each CDR3 is given with its conserved first and last residue. A D gene is named only where the DNA matches it firmly. Not all rows give a size; the values are once, few, many and, for expanded clones, a class.

>NA|TRBV27|NA|TRBJ1-4
CASSSIPGATNEKLFF
TGTGCCAGCAGTTCAATTCCGGGTGCAACTAATGAAAAACTGTTTTTT
>TRBD1|TRBV15|NA|TRBJ1-2
CATSRLPGQRIFYGYTF
TGTGCCACCAGCAGGTTGCCGGGACAGAGAATTTTTTATGGCTACACCTTC
>TRBD1|TRBV4-1|NA|TRBJ1-2
CASSQTDGTGFEGYTF
TGCGCCAGCAGCCAGACGGACGGGACAGGCTTTGAAGGCTACACCTTC
>TRBD2|TRBV13|NA|TRBJ2-1
CASSTHVPGLAGGAYNEQFF
TGTGCCAGCAGCACCCACGTACCGGGACTAGCGGGAGGGGCCTACAATGAGCAGTTCTTC
>TRBD2|TRBV5-5|NA|TRBJ2-7
CASSFGGGGYEQYF
TGTGCCAGCAGCTTTGGCGGGGGAGGGTACGAGCAGTACTTC
>TRBD1|TRBV7-9|NA|TRBJ2-7
CASSPQTGTYEQYF
TGTGCCAGCAGCCCCCAGACAGGGACCTACGAGCAGTACTTC
>TRBD2|TRBV10-3|NA|TRBJ2-7
CAIHQGGGGSYEQYF
TGTGCCATCCACCAGGGTGGGGGGGGATCATACGAGCAGTACTTC
>NA|TRBV7-9|once|TRBJ1-3
CASSLVGVGSGNTIYF
TGTGCCAGCAGCTTAGTAGGGGTCGGCTCTGGAAACACCATATATTTT
>TRBD2|TRBV9|once|TRBJ2-1
CASSLGGAGEWYEQFF
TGTGCCAGCAGCCTCGGCGGTGCGGGAGAGTGGTATGAGCAGTTCTTC
>TRBD2|TRBV28|NA|TRBJ2-1
CASTGLDYNEQFF
TGTGCCAGCACGGGACTAGACTACAATGAGCAGTTCTTC
>NA|TRBV7-9|NA|TRBJ2-1
CASSLALGLKVYNEQFF
TGTGCCAGCAGCTTAGCGTTGGGACTTAAGGTCTACAATGAGCAGTTCTTC
>NA|TRBV7-8|NA|TRBJ2-5
CASSLIVQKETQYF
TGTGCCAGCAGCTTAATCGTACAGAAAGAGACCCAGTACTTC
>TRBD1|TRBV6-4|once|TRBJ2-1
CASSDSSQGANEQFF
TGTGCCAGCAGTGACTCGAGTCAGGGGGCGAATGAGCAGTTCTTC
>NA|TRBV5-1|NA|TRBJ1-1
CASSLVEETGTEAFF
TGCGCCAGCAGCTTGGTGGAGGAAACGGGAACTGAAGCTTTCTTT
>TRBD1|TRBV7-6|NA|TRBJ2-7
CASSSRTGNGTYEQYF
TGTGCCAGCAGCAGCCGGACAGGGAACGGAACCTACGAGCAGTACTTC
>NA|TRBV6-6|NA|TRBJ1-1
CASSSTGTEAFF
TGTGCCAGCAGTTCCACAGGGACTGAAGCTTTCTTT
>TRBD1|TRBV28|NA|TRBJ2-5
CASSTGTGGIQETQYF
TGTGCCAGCAGTACCGGGACAGGAGGAATCCAAGAGACCCAGTACTTC
>NA|TRBV5-1|NA|TRBJ2-5
CASSHGVRGETLQETQYF
TGCGCCAGCAGTCATGGGGTCAGGGGCGAAACCCTACAAGAGACCCAGTACTTC
>TRBD1|TRBV6-1|few|TRBJ2-7
CASSLRTGAYEQYF
TGTGCCAGCAGTCTACGGACAGGGGCCTACGAGCAGTACTTC
>NA|TRBV19|NA|TRBJ1-1
CASSQGNTEAFF
TGTGCCAGTAGTCAGGGGAACACTGAAGCTTTCTTT
>NA|TRBV6-5|NA|TRBJ1-5
CASSETEYSNQPQHF
TGTGCCAGCAGCGAAACAGAATATAGCAATCAGCCCCAGCATTTT
>TRBD2|TRBV30|once|TRBJ2-1
CAWSSGASYNEQFF
TGTGCCTGGAGTAGCGGGGCCTCCTACAATGAGCAGTTCTTC
>NA|TRBV4-2|few|TRBJ1-4
CASSHQDPSGVFF
TGTGCCAGCAGCCATCAGGACCCGTCAGGGGTGTTTTTT
>NA|TRBV4-1|NA|TRBJ2-5
CASSEQVGAGGVQYF
TGCGCCAGCAGCGAACAGGTGGGAGCGGGTGGGGTCCAGTACTTC
>NA|TRBV4-1|NA|TRBJ2-7
CASSQEGRGYEQYF
TGCGCCAGCAGCCAAGAGGGCAGGGGATACGAGCAGTACTTC
>TRBD2|TRBV7-2|once|TRBJ2-2
CASSPHGLAGGAGELFF
TGTGCCAGCAGCCCTCACGGACTAGCGGGAGGTGCCGGGGAGCTGTTTTTT
>TRBD2|TRBV27|NA|TRBJ2-7
CASSWASGNYEQYF
TGTGCCAGCAGTTGGGCTAGCGGGAACTACGAGCAGTACTTC
>NA|TRBV11-3|NA|TRBJ2-1
CASRPIQGWTYNEQFF
TGTGCCAGCAGACCCATACAGGGTTGGACCTACAATGAGCAGTTCTTC
>TRBD2|TRBV29-1|NA|TRBJ2-3
CSVEDQSGITDTQYF
TGCAGCGTTGAAGATCAGAGCGGGATTACAGATACGCAGTATTTT
>NA|TRBV5-5|NA|TRBJ1-2
CASSFSYRVGNYGYTF
TGTGCCAGCAGCTTCTCTTACAGGGTCGGGAACTATGGCTACACCTTC
>TRBD1|TRBV29-1|NA|TRBJ2-1
CSVERPGTVLFEQFF
TGCAGCGTTGAGAGACCCGGGACAGTCCTTTTTGAGCAGTTCTTC
>TRBD2|TRBV5-1|NA|TRBJ2-1
CASSLKLAGSYNEQFF
TGCGCCAGCAGCTTGAAACTAGCGGGCTCCTACAATGAGCAGTTCTTC
>TRBD2|TRBV10-2|NA|TRBJ2-1
CASSDRTSGTDEQFF
TGCGCCAGCAGTGATAGGACTAGCGGGACAGATGAGCAGTTCTTC
>NA|TRBV7-9|NA|TRBJ2-5
CASSLKGPGRQETQYF
TGTGCCAGCAGCTTAAAAGGGCCAGGGAGGCAGGAGACCCAGTACTTC
>TRBD2|TRBV15|NA|TRBJ2-3
CATSSLAASTDTQYF
TGTGCCACCAGCAGCCTAGCGGCTAGCACAGATACGCAGTATTTT